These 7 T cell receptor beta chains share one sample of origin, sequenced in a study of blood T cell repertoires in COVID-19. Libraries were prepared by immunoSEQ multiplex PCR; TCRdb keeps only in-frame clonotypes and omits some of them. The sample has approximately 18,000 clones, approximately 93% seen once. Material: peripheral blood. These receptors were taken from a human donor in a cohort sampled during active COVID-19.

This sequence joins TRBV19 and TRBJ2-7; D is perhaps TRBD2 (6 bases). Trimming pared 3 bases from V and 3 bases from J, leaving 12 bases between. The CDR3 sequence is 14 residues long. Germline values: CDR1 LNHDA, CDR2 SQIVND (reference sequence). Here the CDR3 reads CASSIRGSLYEQYF. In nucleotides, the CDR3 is TGTGCCAGTAGTATCCGGGGGTCTCTCTACGAGCAGTACTTC.

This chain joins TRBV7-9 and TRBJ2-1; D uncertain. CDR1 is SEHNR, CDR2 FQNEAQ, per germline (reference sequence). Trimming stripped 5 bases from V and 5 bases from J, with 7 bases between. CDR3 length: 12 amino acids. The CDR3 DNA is TGTGCCAGCAGCCTAACCGACAATGAGCAGTTCTTC. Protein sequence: CASSLTDNEQFF.

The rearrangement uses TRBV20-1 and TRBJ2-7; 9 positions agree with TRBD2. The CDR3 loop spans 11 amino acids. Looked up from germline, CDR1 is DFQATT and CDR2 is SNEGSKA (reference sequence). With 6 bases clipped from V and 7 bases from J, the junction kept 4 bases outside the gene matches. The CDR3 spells CSAYLAGEQYF. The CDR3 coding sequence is TGCAGTGCATATCTAGCGGGAGAGCAGTACTTC.

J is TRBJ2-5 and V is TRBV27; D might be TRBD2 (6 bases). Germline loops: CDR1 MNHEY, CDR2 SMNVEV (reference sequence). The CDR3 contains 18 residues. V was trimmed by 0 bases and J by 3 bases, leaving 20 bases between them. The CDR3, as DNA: TGTGCCAGCAGTTTATCGGGGCCTGGGGTGGGGGGAGAAGAGACCCAGTACTTC. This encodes CASSLSGPGVGGEETQYF.

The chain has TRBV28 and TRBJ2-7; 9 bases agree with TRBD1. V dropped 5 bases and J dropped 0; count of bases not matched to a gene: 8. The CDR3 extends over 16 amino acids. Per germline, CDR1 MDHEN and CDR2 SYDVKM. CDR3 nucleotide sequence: TGTGCCAGCAGTCACCCTCAGACAGGGGGCTCCTACGAGCAGTACTTC. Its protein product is CASSHPQTGGSYEQYF.

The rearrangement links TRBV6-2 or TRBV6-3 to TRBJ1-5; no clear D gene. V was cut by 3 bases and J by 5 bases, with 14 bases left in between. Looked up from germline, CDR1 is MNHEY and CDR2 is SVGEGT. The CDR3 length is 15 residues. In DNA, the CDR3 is TGTGCCAGCAGTTATCTGAGGGCAGTCGATCAGCCCCAGCATTTT. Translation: CASSYLRAVDQPQHF.

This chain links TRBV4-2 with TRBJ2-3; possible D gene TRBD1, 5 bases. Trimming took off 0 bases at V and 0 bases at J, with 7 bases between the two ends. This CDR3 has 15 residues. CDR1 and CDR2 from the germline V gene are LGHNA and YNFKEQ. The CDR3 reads CASSQEGRSTDTQYF. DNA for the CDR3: TGTGCCAGCAGCCAAGAGGGGCGTAGCACAGATACGCAGTATTTT.